The present entry profiles one TCR beta chain with its context. What it recognizes is unknown. The CDR3 has 12 residues. V shed 7 bases and J shed 4 bases, with 13 bases lying between them. Germline loops: CDR1 SQVTM, CDR2 ANQGSEA. TCRdb's copy holds only in-frame clones and misses some; the assay was immunoSEQ multiplex PCR. There are about 56,000 clones in the sample; around 80% occur only once, and roughly 3.3% lies in the top ten. The data are from a study of OX40 agonist ivuxolimab in advanced cancers. Study-wide results and limits: Low levels of normalized T-cell clonal expansion also appeared in some nonresponders.

V and J are TRBV29-1 and TRBJ1-2, with a possible D match to TRBD1 (5 bases). This receptor was obtained from an adult with an advanced solid tumor such as melanoma, head and neck, liver or kidney cancer. The sequences come from CD4+ or CD8+ T cells sorted from blood, collected in a trial of the OX40 agonist ivuxolimab. The CDR3 protein is CSAVTGLYGYTF. The CDR3 coding sequence is TGCAGCGCCGTCACAGGACTCTATGGCTACACCTTC.